The present TCR beta chain was sequenced within a study of spatial heterogeneity in lung cancer. The overall study: Beta-chain sequences consistently outnumbered alpha-chain sequences in detection. A unique TCR and UMI combination showed up more than ten times in raw reads, on average.

General study findings and limits: Follow-up blood showed ubiquitous expanded tumor TCRs less than blood at resection did.

The time point: blood at routine non-recurrence follow-up after resection. Extraction of whole RNA from tumor, nontumor lung or frozen PBMC preceded unsorted sequencing. This clonotype was observed many times. Its antigen remains unidentified. The germline CDR1 and CDR2 sequences are MDHEN and SYDVKM. CDR3 length: 14 residues. V lost 8 bases, J lost 7 bases, and 10 bases stayed unmatched. TCRdb independently ran MiXCR on the 5' RACE reads; one entry per CDR3 protein. The repertoire holds fewer than 50,000 distinct CDR3 sequences, with about 10% as singletons. The specimen comprised PBMCs, sampled at follow-up. The chain recombines TRBV28 with TRBJ1-4; 7 positions agree with TRBD1. This receptor was obtained from a female donor with early-stage non-small cell lung cancer. The CDR3 bases are TGTGCCAGCGGATGGGGACAGTCGGGTGAAAAACTGTTTTTT. Protein product: CASGWGQSGEKLFF.